A selection of T cell receptor beta chains follows, all from one sample in a study of kidney transplant recipient with SARS-CoV-2 infection. MiXCR, run by TCRdb on the reads, gives a single entry per CDR3 protein. The sample holds roughly 230,000 distinct CDR3 sequences, more than 25% seen once. This material consisted of a blood sample, taken at baseline and around day 120 from a kidney transplant recipient. The origin of the receptors is a young adult male patient who had COVID-19 and was a kidney transplant recipient. Certain T cells may be donor cells from the graft. Both conserved end residues are part of each CDR3. The D gene is left open where the match is weak. Some rows mark clone size as missing; the rest say once, few, many or name a class of expanded clone.

many,TRBJ2-7,TRBV28,TRBD1,CASSHGTGEYEQYF,TGTGCCAGCAGTCACGGGACAGGGGAGTACGAGCAGTACTTC
-,TRBJ1-2,TRBV8-2,-,CGSGRRDGRKTYGYTF,TGTGGCAGTGGACGCCGTGATGGCCGAAAGACCTATGGCTACACCTTC
many,TRBJ1-2,TRBV10-1,-,CASSIVIRSRKTYGYTF,TGCGCCAGCAGTATTGTGATAAGATCGCGAAAGACCTATGGCTACACCTTC
many,TRBJ1-5,TRBV3-1,-,CASSQGHQGYSNQPQHF,TGTGCCAGCAGCCAAGGTCATCAGGGTTATAGCAATCAGCCCCAGCATTTT
many,TRBJ1-5,TRBV30,-,CAWSVGGFGQPQHF,TGTGCCTGGAGTGTTGGAGGGTTTGGGCAGCCCCAGCATTTT
many,TRBJ1-5,TRBV9,-,CASSVDVQPQHF,TGTGCCAGCAGCGTAGACGTTCAGCCCCAGCATTTT
-,TRBJ2-2,TRBV3-1,-,CASSFNFPISGLTGELFF,TGTGCCAGCAGCTTCAACTTTCCCATTTCAGGCTTGACCGGGGAGCTGTTTTTT
many,TRBJ1-2,TRBV6-2/TRBV6-3,-,CASSPRGGQGYTF,TGTGCCAGCAGCCCCCGGGGGGGCCAGGGCTACACCTTC
many,TRBJ2-7,TRBV7-6,TRBD1,CASSLGAGQGTPYEQYF,TGTGCCAGCAGCTTAGGTGCTGGACAGGGGACTCCCTACGAGCAGTACTTC
-,TRBJ2-2,TRBV3-1,-,CASSYTSPISGLAGELFF,TGTGCTAGCAGCTATACCTCTCCCATTTCAGGCTTGGCCGGGGAGCTGTTTTTT
many,TRBJ2-1,TRBV30,TRBD2,CAWMNLAGGQGYNEQFF,TGTGCCTGGATGAACCTAGCGGGAGGGCAAGGCTACAATGAGCAGTTCTTC
many,TRBJ2-2,TRBV6-6,-,CASSLVRVGELFF,TGTGCCAGCAGTTTAGTGCGGGTCGGGGAGCTGTTTTTT
-,TRBJ1-4,TRBV28,-,CASSLVGTENEKLFF,TGTGCCAGCAGTTTAGTCGGAACGGAGAATGAAAAACTGTTTTTT
many,TRBJ2-1,TRBV4-1,TRBD2,CASSQEYFTSGRSEQFF,TGCGCCAGCAGCCAAGAGTATTTCACTAGCGGGAGATCTGAGCAGTTCTTC
-,TRBJ2-3,TRBV20-1,-,CSARGGGADTQYF,TGCAGTGCCAGAGGGGGGGGTGCAGATACGCAGTATTTT